The rows below give T cell receptor beta chains drawn from one sample of a study of cytomegalovirus exposure and HLA in healthy donors. Sequencing used immunoSEQ multiplex PCR; TCRdb keeps in-frame clones, though not all of them. The data contain fewer than 150,000 clones, 76% of them singletons. Material for sequencing was PBMCs. The receptors derive from a man between 18 and 35 years old in good health and CMV-seronegative. Both conserved end residues are part of each CDR3. D genes are given only for firm matches. For some rows the clone size is stated as once, few or many, or as a class when expanded; others skip it.

>.|TRBJ1-1|TRBV6-6|.
TGTGCCAGCAGTCCCGGGGGGAACACTGAAGCTTTCTTT
CASSPGGNTEAFF
>TRBD1|TRBJ2-7|TRBV27|once
TGTGCCAGTCAGCAGGGGGCCGAGCAGTACTTC
CASQQGAEQYF
>.|TRBJ2-5|TRBV7-9|.
TGTGCCAGCAGCCAAATCTCTTCAAGAGAGTACTTC
CASSQISSREYF
>.|TRBJ1-2|TRBV28|.
TGTGCCAGCAGTTTTAGGGGCGGCCCCAACTATGGCTACACCTTC
CASSFRGGPNYGYTF
>.|TRBJ1-1|TRBV11-2|.
TGTGCCAGCAGCCCAGGGGTGAACACTGAAGCTTTCTTT
CASSPGVNTEAFF
>TRBD2|TRBJ2-7|TRBV19|.
TGTGCCAGTAGCGACAGTGCTAGCGGGGGGCCGCCCTACGAGCAGTACTTC
CASSDSASGGPPYEQYF
>.|TRBJ1-5|TRBV19|.
TGTGCCAGTACCACCAGCCTGCGGGGGCCCCAGCATTTT
CASTTSLRGPQHF
>.|TRBJ1-1|TRBV29-1|.
TGCAGCGTTGCAGGGTTGAAAACGGAAGCTTTCTTT
CSVAGLKTEAFF
>.|TRBJ2-1|TRBV4-1|.
TGCGCCAGCAGCCCAGGAGTATCGGGATACAATGAGCAGTTCTTC
CASSPGVSGYNEQFF
>.|TRBJ1-2|TRBV5-6|once
TGTGCCAGCACCGAGACTTTCATGGACAGCTGGTATGGCTACACCTTC
CASTETFMDSWYGYTF
>TRBD1|TRBJ2-3|TRBV2|.
TGTGCCAGCAGTGGACAGGGGATCGGGACAGATACGCAGTATTTT
CASSGQGIGTDTQYF
>TRBD1|TRBJ1-1|TRBV7-9|.
TGTGCCAGCAGCTTGACAGGGTCTATCACTGAAGCTTTCTTT
CASSLTGSITEAFF
>TRBD1|TRBJ2-7|TRBV5-1|.
TGCGCCAGCAGCACCCGACAGGGGGCTGCCGAGCAGTACTTC
CASSTRQGAAEQYF
>.|TRBJ2-6|TRBV25-1|few
TGTGCCAGCCATTCTTCCTTTTGGGCGGGGGCCAACGTCCTGACTTTC
CASHSSFWAGANVLTF
>TRBD2|TRBJ2-3|TRBV27|.
TGTGCCAGCAGTCCAGGACTAGCGGGCGTGTCACACAGAGATACGCAGTATTTT
CASSPGLAGVSHRDTQYF
>.|TRBJ1-2|TRBV2|.
TGTGCCAGCAACTCGCAGGGGATCGCCTATGGCTACACCTTC
CASNSQGIAYGYTF
>TRBD2|TRBJ2-2|TRBV29-1|.
TGCAGCGGAGGGGGACTAGCGGGAGGGACGAACACCGGGGAGCTGTTTTTT
CSGGGLAGGTNTGELFF
>.|TRBJ2-3|TRBV5-1|.
TGCGCCAGCAGCTTGGGTAGCGGTACAGATACGCAGTATTTT
CASSLGSGTDTQYF
>TRBD2|TRBJ2-3|TRBV2|once
TGTGCCAGCGGGGGGGGAGATACGCAGTATTTT
CASGGGDTQYF
>TRBD1|TRBJ1-6|TRBV30|.
TGTGCCTGGAGAGGACAGGTTCTGAGTTCACCCCTCCACTTT
CAWRGQVLSSPLHF
>.|TRBJ2-5|TRBV28|.
TGTGCCAGCAGACCCACAGGGGGGGGAGAGACCCAGTACTTC
CASRPTGGGETQYF
>TRBD1|TRBJ1-5|TRBV5-1|.
TGCGCCAGCAGCTTGGAGGGGGACAGGGGCCAGCCCCAGCATTTT
CASSLEGDRGQPQHF
>.|TRBJ2-7|TRBV28|.
TGTGCCAGCAGTCCCCGTTTAGCTAGCTCCTACGAGCAGTACTTC
CASSPRLASSYEQYF
>TRBD2|TRBJ2-7|TRBV27|.
TGTGCCAGCAGCCCTTCAGGCGGCGGGAGGTGGTACGAGCAGTACTTC
CASSPSGGGRWYEQYF
>TRBD1|TRBJ1-1|TRBV5-6|.
TGTGCCAGCAGCTTGTTGTCCGGGACAGGGGGCACTGAAGCTTTCTTT
CASSLLSGTGGTEAFF
>TRBD2|TRBJ2-4|TRBV4-1|few
TGCGCCAGCAGCCAGGGGCTAGCGGGAGGTAGGGCCAAAAACATTCAGTACTTC
CASSQGLAGGRAKNIQYF
>.|TRBJ1-2|TRBV6-1|few
TGTGCCAGCAGAGGTGGGGGCGCCGCGTCGTTTGGCTACACCTTC
CASRGGGAASFGYTF
>.|TRBJ1-2|TRBV2|.
TGTGCCAGCAGTGTCCCAGATGCTAACTATGGCTACACCTTC
CASSVPDANYGYTF
>.|TRBJ2-7|TRBV2|once
TGTGCCAGCAGTGACGTGTTGGGGCAGGTGCCCTACGAGCAGTACTTC
CASSDVLGQVPYEQYF
>TRBD1|TRBJ2-5|TRBV5-1|few
TGCGCCAGCAGCTTGGGGGACAGCCAAGAGACCCAGTACTTC
CASSLGDSQETQYF
>TRBD1|TRBJ1-6|TRBV5-6|.
TGTGCCAGCAGCTCAGAGACTCTGGGACAGGGCGTCCTTAATTCACCCCTCCACTTT
CASSSETLGQGVLNSPLHF
>.|TRBJ2-7|TRBV2|.
TGTGCCAGCAGTGAAGTCTTAGCGAGCTCCTACGAGCAGTACTTC
CASSEVLASSYEQYF
>.|TRBJ1-2|TRBV5-4|.
TGTGCCAGCAGCAAAAAACAGGGCTCTAACTATGGCTACACCTTC
CASSKKQGSNYGYTF
>.|TRBJ2-1|TRBV7-6|once
TGTGCCAGCAGCTTAAACCACAAACCGGGACTCGAGCAGTTCTTC
CASSLNHKPGLEQFF
>.|TRBJ2-7|TRBV5-1|.
TGCGCCAGCAGCTTGGGGCAGCGCGAGCAGTACTTC
CASSLGQREQYF
>TRBD1|TRBJ2-7|TRBV19|.
TGTGCCAGTACCCAAGGACAGGGAGATGTCTACGAGCAGTACTTC
CASTQGQGDVYEQYF
>TRBD2|TRBJ2-3|TRBV11-2|.
TGTGCCAGCAGCCCGCTAGCGGGGGAAAACACAGATACGCAGTATTTT
CASSPLAGENTDTQYF
>.|TRBJ2-1|TRBV7-3|.
TGTGCCAGCAGCTTCGCTAGCACAGTTAATGAGCAGTTCTTC
CASSFASTVNEQFF
>.|TRBJ2-7|TRBV14|.
TGTGCCAGCAGTCGGGAATTAAGGGCCTACGAGCAGTACTTC
CASSRELRAYEQYF
>TRBD1|TRBJ2-2|TRBV11-1|.
TGTGCCAGCAGCCCGGGACAGGGTTACACCGGGGAGCTGTTTTTT
CASSPGQGYTGELFF
>.|TRBJ2-7|TRBV6-5|.
TGTGCCAGCAGTTGGGGAGAATCCGAGCAGTACTTC
CASSWGESEQYF
>.|TRBJ2-2|TRBV11-3|few
TGTGCCAGCAGCTTAGCTGGAAGGGGCGGAGAGCTGTTTTTT
CASSLAGRGGELFF
>TRBD2|TRBJ2-3|TRBV29-1|.
TGCAGCGTTGAACTATTAGCGGGCCGCACAGATACGCAGTATTTT
CSVELLAGRTDTQYF
>.|TRBJ2-7|TRBV13|.
TGTGCCAGCAGCTCCCGTATCTCCTACGAGCAGTACTTC
CASSSRISYEQYF